A single sample is the source of the 32 T cell receptor beta chains below, sequenced in a study of T-cell reconstitution after alpha-beta-depleted transplantation in children. TCRbeta library preparation incorporated unique molecular identifiers. Via MiXCR, TCRdb re-called the PCR reads, giving one row per CDR3 protein. The table includes about 210,000 distinct CDR3 sequences, about 15% detected once. The sequencing used PBMCs, mostly from graft donor cells, collected 360 days after TCRalphabeta/CD19-depleted stem cell transplant. These TCRs come from a male patient between 2 and 15 years old who had a stem cell transplant for acute lymphoblastic leukemia, so the T cells may come from the graft donor.

This clonotype was picked up a small number of times. The chain links TRBV10-3 to TRBJ2-1; 11 bases map to TRBD2. Germline CDR1 is ENHRY and CDR2 is SYGVKD. The junction had 16 bases not matched to a gene; V was cut back by 6 bases and J by 0 bases. This CDR3 region has 20 residues. The CDR3 protein is CAIRQSTGLAAWGSYNEQFF. The CDR3 DNA reads as TGTGCCATCAGACAATCCACGGGACTAGCGGCCTGGGGCTCCTACAATGAGCAGTTCTTC.

The chain recombines TRBV6-2 or TRBV6-3 with TRBJ2-7; 7 nucleotides agree with TRBD1. Trimming at V came to 5 bases and at J to 2 bases, leaving 0 bases not matched to a gene. Per the germline V gene, CDR1 is MNHEY and CDR2 is SVGEGT. The CDR3 runs to 12 residues. DNA of the CDR3: TGTGCCAGCAGTGACAGGGCCTACGAGCAGTACTTC. This gives the protein CASSDRAYEQYF.

This clonotype was counted only a few times. V gene TRBV25-1 combines with J gene TRBJ2-1; TRBD1 aligns across 7 bases. Trimming took 3 bases from V and 4 from J; bases not matched to a gene: 6. Germline CDR1 MGHDK, CDR2 SYGVNS. The CDR3 extends over 15 amino acids. The CDR3 spells CASSDIQGLYNEQFF. CDR3 DNA: TGTGCCAGCAGTGACATACAGGGGTTGTACAATGAGCAGTTCTTC.

The chain combines TRBV20-1 with TRBJ2-2; unclear D gene. This CDR3 has 13 residues. Germline CDR1 is DFQATT and CDR2 is SNEGSKA (reference sequence). Trimming shortened V by 3 bases and J by 5 bases, and 10 bases separated the two germline ends. CDR3 nucleotides: TGCAGTGCTAGCGATACTGTGACCGGGGAGCTGTTTTTT. Encoded protein: CSASDTVTGELFF.

The chain joins TRBV7-2 to TRBJ2-7; TRBD1 aligns across 7 bases. V was pared by 5 bases and J by 7 bases, with 8 bases of the junction left unmatched. CDR3 length: 13 residues. Per germline, CDR1 SGHTA and CDR2 FQGNSA. CDR3 coding DNA: TGTGCCAGCAGCGGAGTACAGACAGGGGAGCAGTACTTC. This translates into CASSGVQTGEQYF.

This clonotype was seen more than once but under ten times. This chain uses TRBV5-1 with TRBJ2-4; 8 bases are a match to TRBD2. This CDR3 has 18 residues. CDR1 and CDR2 (germline): SGHRS, YFSETQ. Unmatched junction bases numbered 16, after V lost 4 bases and J lost 4 bases. CDR3 residues: CASSMKETGTRIKNIQYF. In nucleotides, the CDR3 is TGCGCCAGCAGCATGAAAGAGACCGGGACTAGAATAAAAAACATTCAGTACTTC.

The rearrangement uses TRBV12-3 or TRBV12-4 and TRBJ1-1, with unresolved D. CDR3 length: 13 amino acids. V shed 7 bases and J shed 5 bases, with 14 bases lying between them. DNA for the CDR3: TGTGCCAGCACCCTTCTGAGGGATACTGAAGCTTTCTTT. Protein sequence: CASTLLRDTEAFF.

The sample holds a few counts of this clonotype. The J gene is TRBJ2-1, the V gene TRBV2; tentative D call: TRBD2 (6 bases). V was shortened by 6 bases and J by 5 bases, with 11 bases between the two germline ends. Germline V gene lookup returns CDR1 SNHLY and CDR2 FYNNEI. This CDR3 is 13 amino acids long. CDR3 nucleotides: TGTGCCAGCAGCGTGGGACTGAACAATGAGCAGTTCTTC. It specifies CASSVGLNNEQFF.

This clonotype was observed many times. This chain connects TRBV12-3 or TRBV12-4 to TRBJ2-3; the D gene is possibly TRBD2 (5 bases). V lost 3 bases to trimming and J lost 6 bases, with 10 bases between them. The CDR3 runs to 13 residues. As DNA, the CDR3 is TGTGCCAGCAGTTTCGGGGTAGGCGATACGCAGTATTTT. This codes for CASSFGVGDTQYF.

The chain combines TRBV27 with TRBJ2-2, with D perhaps matching TRBD1 (6 bases). Germline V gives CDR1 MNHEY, CDR2 SMNVEV (reference sequence). Trimming pared 6 bases from V and 4 bases from J, leaving 12 bases between. CDR3 size: 14 residues. CDR3 coding DNA: TGTGCCAGCAGGAGCAGGGGTGCCACCGGGGAGCTGTTTTTT. Its protein product is CASRSRGATGELFF.

The chain links TRBV5-1 to TRBJ1-1; tentatively, D is TRBD1 (6 bases). CDR3 length equals 16 residues. Germline-derived CDR1 and CDR2 are SGHRS and YFSETQ. Between the trimmed V and J ends, which lost 0 bases and 7 bases, there was a span of 19 bases. CDR3 nucleotide sequence: TGCGCCAGCAGCTTGGGGCAGGGGTCAAGGTACCATGAAGCTTTCTTT. Its translation is CASSLGQGSRYHEAFF.

There are a few counts of this clonotype. This chain links TRBV12-3 or TRBV12-4 with TRBJ2-1; 9 bases match TRBD2. V gave up 3 bases and J gave up 3 bases; unmatched junction bases: 3. This CDR3 region has 15 residues. CDR3 amino acids: CASSFPLAGYNEQFF. The CDR3 DNA reads as TGTGCCAGCAGTTTCCCACTAGCGGGCTACAATGAGCAGTTCTTC.

This clonotype was seen a few times. This chain joins TRBV5-1 and TRBJ1-1; D is possibly TRBD1 (6 bases). Germline V gives CDR1 SGHRS, CDR2 YFSETQ. The CDR3 sequence is 14 residues long. Trimming took off 1 base at V and 1 base at J, with 8 bases between the two ends. The CDR3 nucleotides read TGCGCCAGCAGCTTGTGGACAGCGAACACTGAAGCTTTCTTT. Residues: CASSLWTANTEAFF.

The chain uses TRBV5-1 and TRBJ2-5, with 8 bases that match TRBD1. V dropped 2 bases and J dropped 3; count of bases not matched to a gene: 3. In germline, CDR1 is SGHRS, CDR2 YFSETQ. The CDR3 is made up of 14 amino acids. Here the CDR3 DNA reads TGCGCCAGCAGCTTAGAGACAGGGGAAGAGACCCAGTACTTC. This sequence encodes CASSLETGEETQYF.

The chain is built from TRBV12-3 or TRBV12-4 and TRBJ1-6; a weak D match, TRBD1 (5 bases). The V and J ends lost 7 bases and 0 bases respectively, with 19 bases between them. This CDR3 contains 18 residues. The DNA of the CDR3 is TGTGCCAGCACTCCCGAGGCAGGGCCGAGCTCCTATAATTCACCCCTCCACTTT. It specifies CASTPEAGPSSYNSPLHF.

The CDR3 region has the DNA TGTGCCAGCAGCGTAGTGAGGGGAACCGGGGAGCTGTTTTTT. Translating gives CASSVVRGTGELFF. The chain has TRBV9 and TRBJ2-2; D may match TRBD1 or TRBD2 (5 bases each). Germline V gene data show CDR1 as SGDLS and CDR2 as YYNGEE. The CDR3 consists of 14 residues. The V end lost 0 bases, the J end lost 5 bases, and 8 bases lay between the germline ends.

This clonotype has only a few counts. V and J are TRBV5-6 and TRBJ1-2; TRBD1 might be the D (5 bases). Germline CDR1 reads SGHDT; CDR2 reads YYEEEE. V was shortened by 2 bases and J by 14 bases, with 13 bases between the two germline ends. The CDR3 contains 11 residues. CDR3 protein: CASSFGTAGTF. Written as DNA, the CDR3 is TGTGCCAGCAGCTTTGGGACGGCGGGTACCTTC.

This clonotype was counted only a few times. This sequence joins TRBV18 and TRBJ2-3; D gene unclear. Trimming removed 1 base from V and 5 bases from J, with 7 bases in between. The V gene's germline CDR1 is KGHSH and CDR2 LQKENI. The CDR3 totals 13 residues. The CDR3: CASSPLNEDTQYF. The CDR3 bases are TGTGCCAGCTCACCACTAAATGAAGATACGCAGTATTTT.

This clonotype has just a few counts. The rearrangement links TRBV5-1 to TRBJ2-5; perhaps TRBD1 as D (5 bases). The CDR3 covers 15 residues. Between the trimmed V and J ends, which lost 3 bases and 6 bases, there was a span of 18 bases. Per germline, CDR1 SGHRS and CDR2 YFSETQ. In nucleotides, the CDR3 is TGCGCCAGCAGCTCCCGTTTTGGGCAGGGTAAGACCCAGTACTTC. Protein sequence: CASSSRFGQGKTQYF. The full variable domain, with the rest looked up from reference TRBV5-1 and TRBJ2-5, is KAGVTQTPRYLIKTRGQQVTLSCSPISGHRSVSWYQQTPGQGLQFLFEYFSETQRNKGNFPGRFSGRQFSNSRSEMNVSTLELGDSALYLCASSSRFGQGKTQYFGPGTRLLVL.

This clonotype was picked up a small number of times. V and J are TRBV5-5 and TRBJ2-1; possibly TRBD2 for D (5 bases). The germline V gene encodes CDR1 SGHKS and CDR2 YYEKEE (reference sequence). V dropped 3 bases and J dropped 2 bases, with 15 bases sitting between them. The CDR3 is 16 residues long. The CDR3 DNA is TGTGCCAGCAGCTCCTCCGAGGGCGGGCCCTACAATGAGCAGTTCTTC. Translation gives CASSSSEGGPYNEQFF.

This clonotype was counted only a few times. The V and J genes are TRBV28 and TRBJ1-1, with 7 bases aligning to TRBD1. The length of the CDR3 is 13 residues. Per the germline V gene, CDR1 is MDHEN and CDR2 is SYDVKM. The ends lost 4 bases at V and 4 bases at J; junction bases unmatched: 3. The CDR3 protein is CASSSGTATEAFF. CDR3 DNA sequence: TGTGCCAGCAGTTCCGGGACAGCCACTGAAGCTTTCTTT.

This clonotype was seen a handful of times. The rearrangement uses TRBV9 and TRBJ1-1; D is undetermined. Trimming shortened V by 0 bases and J by 1 base, and 10 bases separated the two germline ends. Germline V gene data show CDR1 as SGDLS and CDR2 as YYNGEE. The CDR3 consists of 15 residues. The CDR3 is CASSVGHDGNTEAFF. Written as DNA, the CDR3 is TGTGCCAGCAGCGTAGGTCATGACGGGAACACTGAAGCTTTCTTT.

This clonotype came up many times. CDR3 residues: CSVAVGGNTEAFF. The CDR3 coding sequence is TGCAGCGTTGCGGTGGGTGGGAACACTGAAGCTTTCTTT. V usage is TRBV29-1 and J usage is TRBJ1-1; no clear D. V was cut by 4 bases and J by 1 base, with 10 bases left in between. This CDR3 contains 13 residues. Germline values: CDR1 SQVTM, CDR2 ANQGSEA.

V usage is TRBV12-3 or TRBV12-4 and J usage is TRBJ2-7; D possibly matches TRBD1 or TRBD2 (6 bases each). V was shortened by 6 bases and J by 0 bases, with 15 bases between the two germline ends. This CDR3 region has 15 residues. The CDR3 protein is CASSLGGPSSYEQYF. In DNA, the CDR3 is TGTGCCAGCAGCCTAGGGGGGCCTAGCTCCTACGAGCAGTACTTC.

The chain recombines TRBV27 with TRBJ2-7; perhaps TRBD1 as D (6 bases). CDR1 is MNHEY and CDR2 is SMNVEV in the germline V gene (reference sequence). There are 13 residues in the CDR3. The V end was cut by 6 bases, the J end by 4 bases, with 13 bases between. CDR3 sequence reads: CASSPDRTYEQYF. DNA of the CDR3: TGTGCCAGCAGCCCAGACAGGACTTACGAGCAGTACTTC.

This chain joins TRBV24-1 and TRBJ1-2; no clear D gene. The V and J ends lost 3 bases and 0 bases respectively, with 16 bases between them. Germline CDR1 is KGHDR and CDR2 is SFDVKD. The CDR3 is 17 amino acids. The CDR3 spells CATSDPSLRDSNYGYTF. In nucleotides, the CDR3 is TGTGCCACCAGTGATCCTTCCTTGAGAGACTCTAACTATGGCTACACCTTC.

This clonotype was observed at least ten times. The rearrangement links TRBV5-8 to TRBJ2-1; a possible D gene is TRBD1 (5 bases). Trimming removed 1 base from V and 8 bases from J, with 10 bases in between. This CDR3 region has 13 residues. Germline V gives CDR1 SGHTS, CDR2 YDEGEE. The CDR3 sequence: CASSLLLGHEQFF. CDR3 in DNA: TGTGCCAGCAGCTTGCTTTTGGGGCATGAGCAGTTCTTC.

This chain joins TRBV7-9 and TRBJ2-1; D is undetermined. CDR1 and CDR2 from the germline V gene are SEHNR and FQNEAQ (reference sequence). This CDR3 comprises 14 residues. The V end was cut by 1 base, the J end by 8 bases, with 12 bases between. The CDR3 coding sequence is TGTGCCAGCAGCTTAGTCGGTGGGTCGGATGAGCAGTTCTTC. It codes for CASSLVGGSDEQFF. Based on the CDR3 plus reference TRBV7-9 and TRBJ2-1, the full variable domain is DTGVSQNPRHKITKRGQNVTFRCDPISEHNRLYWYRQTLGQGPEFLTYFQNEAQLEKSRLLSDRFSAERPKGSFSTLEIQRTEQGDSAMYLCASSLVGGSDEQFFGPGTRLTVL.

This clonotype was counted between two and nine times. The gene calls are TRBV7-2 and TRBJ2-3, with TRBD1 identical over 7 bases. Germline V CDR1 and CDR2: SGHTA, FQGNSA. The CDR3 is 15 amino acids. Unmatched junction bases numbered 8, after V lost 4 bases and J lost 4 bases. CDR3: CASSSKKGQADTQYF. Written as DNA, the CDR3 is TGTGCCAGCAGCTCAAAAAAAGGACAGGCAGATACGCAGTATTTT.

The rearrangement links TRBV6-2 or TRBV6-3 to TRBJ2-1, with D uncertain. Per germline, CDR1 MNHEY and CDR2 SVGEGT. Trimming removed 6 bases from V and 8 bases from J, with 11 bases in between. This CDR3 comprises 12 residues. The CDR3 DNA follows: TGTGCCAGCAGCCTCGAAAGGGATGAGCAGTTCTTC. Residues: CASSLERDEQFF.

This sequence joins TRBV12-3 or TRBV12-4 and TRBJ2-7, with 13 bases that match TRBD2. Unmatched junction bases numbered 4, after V lost 6 bases and J lost 2 bases. This CDR3 is 15 amino acids long. The CDR3: CASSIGLAGAYEQYF. The DNA of the CDR3 is TGTGCCAGCAGCATAGGACTAGCGGGGGCCTACGAGCAGTACTTC.

The chain has TRBV27 and TRBJ2-5; TRBD1 matches at 9 bases. V was clipped by 6 bases and J by 4 bases; unmatched bases: 9. The CDR3 extends over 15 amino acids. The germline V gene has CDR1 MNHEY and CDR2 SMNVEV (reference sequence). CDR3 DNA: TGTGCCAGCAGCACCGACCGACAGGGGGTAGAGACCCAGTACTTC. Its translation is CASSTDRQGVETQYF.